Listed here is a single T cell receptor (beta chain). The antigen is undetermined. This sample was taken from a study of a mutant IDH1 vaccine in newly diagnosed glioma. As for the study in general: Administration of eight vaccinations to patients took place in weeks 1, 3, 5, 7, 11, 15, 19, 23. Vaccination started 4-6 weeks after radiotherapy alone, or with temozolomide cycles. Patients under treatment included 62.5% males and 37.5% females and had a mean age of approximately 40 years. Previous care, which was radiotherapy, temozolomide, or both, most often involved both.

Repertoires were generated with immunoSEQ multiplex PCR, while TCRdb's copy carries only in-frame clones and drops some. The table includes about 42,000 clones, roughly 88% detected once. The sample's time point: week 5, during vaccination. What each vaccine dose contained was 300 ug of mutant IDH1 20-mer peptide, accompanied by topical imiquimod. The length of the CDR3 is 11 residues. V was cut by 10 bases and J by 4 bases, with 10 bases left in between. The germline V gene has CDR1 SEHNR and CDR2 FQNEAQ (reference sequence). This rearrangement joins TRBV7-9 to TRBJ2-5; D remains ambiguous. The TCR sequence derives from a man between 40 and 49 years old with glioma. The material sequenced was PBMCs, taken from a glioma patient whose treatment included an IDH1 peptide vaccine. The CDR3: CATKLGETQYF. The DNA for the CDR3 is TGTGCCACCAAGCTTGGAGAGACCCAGTACTTC.